Presented here are 20 T cell receptor beta chains from one specimen sequenced in a study of control samples from healthy donors and cancer patients. The table came from immunoSEQ multiplex PCR; TCRdb's copy has only in-frame clones and leaves some out. The table has around 130,000 clones, around nine tenths seen once; the top ten hold about 12%. Sequencing input: blood. The receptors shown here come from a man aged 25 to 45 in good health.

V is TRBV18 and J is TRBJ1-1; 7 bases line up with TRBD1. V gave up 2 bases and J gave up 4 bases; unmatched junction bases: 4. The CDR3 extends over 14 amino acids. Germline CDR1 and CDR2: KGHSH and LQKENI. The chain's CDR3 is CASSPTGETTEAFF. The DNA for the CDR3 is TGTGCCAGCTCACCAACAGGGGAGACCACTGAAGCTTTCTTT.

This chain links TRBV7-9 with TRBJ2-7; TRBD1 agrees at 8 bases. The germline gives CDR1 SEHNR, CDR2 FQNEAQ (reference sequence). With 3 bases clipped from V and 4 bases from J, the junction kept 8 bases outside the gene matches. The CDR3 spans 15 residues. CDR3 residues: CASSFMDRAGYEQYF. The CDR3 DNA is TGTGCCAGCAGCTTTATGGACAGGGCTGGGTACGAGCAGTACTTC.

This sequence joins TRBV27 and TRBJ2-7; D not resolved. V was clipped by 5 bases and J by 4 bases, with 12 bases between them. This CDR3 has 13 residues. The germline gives CDR1 MNHEY, CDR2 SMNVEV (reference sequence). The CDR3 spells CASSPQDGYEQYF. CDR3 bases: TGTGCCAGCAGTCCCCAGGACGGTTACGAGCAGTACTTC.

The chain carries TRBV18 and TRBJ1-5, with D maybe TRBD1 (5 bases). Deletions cut 3 bases from V and 2 bases from J, with 14 bases between. This CDR3 spans 16 amino acids. CDR1 KGHSH and CDR2 LQKENI come from the germline V gene. CDR3 DNA: TGTGCCAGCTCACCGGGAGGGGCGGGCGGCAATCAGCCCCAGCATTTT. Its translation: CASSPGGAGGNQPQHF.

This rearrangement joins TRBV24-1 to TRBJ2-7; D is ambiguous. Germline-derived CDR1 and CDR2 are KGHDR and SFDVKD. This CDR3 region has 13 residues. V lost 3 bases and J lost 0, with 5 bases in between. The CDR3 DNA reads TGTGCCACCAGTGATAAGAACTCCTACGAGCAGTACTTC. Translated: CATSDKNSYEQYF.

V usage is TRBV18 and J usage is TRBJ2-1; unclear D gene. This CDR3 contains 12 residues. Trimming took off 5 bases at V and 7 bases at J, with 9 bases between the two ends. From germline, CDR1 is KGHSH and CDR2 LQKENI. The CDR3 DNA reads as TGTGCCAGCTCATCGGGCTGGAATGAGCAGTTCTTC. Amino acid sequence: CASSSGWNEQFF.

This chain uses TRBV4-1 with TRBJ1-1; D is perhaps TRBD1 (5 bases). The ends were cut back, 1 base at V and 1 base at J, with 13 bases in the middle. From germline, CDR1 is MGHRA and CDR2 YSYEKL. This CDR3 spans 16 amino acids. The CDR3 DNA is TGCGCCAGCAGCCAAGTGGGGAGGGGACCGAACACTGAAGCTTTCTTT. The encoded protein is CASSQVGRGPNTEAFF.

V gene TRBV10-3 combines with J gene TRBJ2-1; 7 bases are a match to TRBD2. This CDR3 comprises 13 residues. Germline CDR1 reads ENHRY; CDR2 reads SYGVKD. J gave up 5 bases and V 10 bases, and 8 bases lay outside the gene matches. CDR3 in amino acids: CATLSGAHNEQFF. The CDR3 DNA follows: TGTGCCACCTTAAGCGGGGCCCACAATGAGCAGTTCTTC.

The chain employs TRBV14 and TRBJ1-1; D is undetermined. The CDR3 length is 13 residues. Germline CDR1 is SGHDN and CDR2 is FVKESK. Trimming took off 4 bases at V and 0 bases at J, with 6 bases between the two ends. The DNA of the CDR3 is TGTGCCAGCAGCCGCGTCATGAACACTGAAGCTTTCTTT. It is translated as CASSRVMNTEAFF.

The V call is TRBV11-3, the J call TRBJ2-1, with 7 bases matching TRBD1. Germline trimming cut 5 bases from V and 4 bases from J; bases unmatched to any gene: 5. The germline V gene has CDR1 SGHNT and CDR2 YENEEA. The CDR3 has 14 residues. The CDR3 region has the DNA TGTGCCAGCAGCCCGGGACAGTTTTACAATGAGCAGTTCTTC. It encodes CASSPGQFYNEQFF.

The chain employs TRBV11-2 and TRBJ1-1; D uncertain. The CDR3 has 14 amino acids. V was trimmed by 5 bases and J by 5 bases, leaving 15 bases between them. The germline CDR1 and CDR2 sequences are SGHAT and FQNNGV. CDR3 coding DNA: TGTGCCAGCAGCGTAGCCCTTTACGTGACTGAAGCTTTCTTT. Translating gives CASSVALYVTEAFF.

This clone was observed at least ten times. Other nucleotide sequences from this sample produce the same CDR3. The chain combines TRBV7-2 with TRBJ1-4; D is perhaps TRBD1 (6 bases). Germline V gene lookup returns CDR1 SGHTA and CDR2 FQGNSA. This CDR3 comprises 15 residues. V was clipped by 3 bases and J by 2 bases, with 10 bases between them. The CDR3 sequence: CASSFQGSTNEKLFF. The CDR3 region has the DNA TGTGCCAGCAGCTTCCAGGGGTCGACTAATGAAAAACTGTTTTTT. The whole variable domain, filled in from reference TRBV7-2 and TRBJ1-4, reads GAGVSQSPSNKVTEKGKDVELRCDPISGHTALYWYRQSLGQGLEFLIYFQGNSAPDKSGLPSDRFSAERTGGSVSTLTIQRTQQEDSAVYLCASSFQGSTNEKLFFGSGTQLSVL.

The genes are TRBV3-1 (or the pseudogene TRBV3-2) and TRBJ2-5, with 12 bases matching TRBD2. The length of the CDR3 is 16 residues. Germline V gene data show CDR1 as LGHDT and CDR2 as YNNKEL (reference sequence). The V segment lost 1 base and the J segment 2 bases; nucleotides outside the gene matches: 2. The CDR3 nucleotides are TGTGCCAGCAGCCAAGGACTAGCGGGGGCTCAAGAGACCCAGTACTTC. The encoded protein is CASSQGLAGAQETQYF.

V gene TRBV28 combines with J gene TRBJ1-5; no reliable D call. The V end was cut by 6 bases, the J end by 0 bases, with 12 bases between. The germline CDR1 and CDR2 sequences are MDHEN and SYDVKM. The CDR3 loop spans 15 amino acids. The CDR3 DNA follows: TGTGCCAGCAGCCTCAGAGTCCTTAGCAATCAGCCCCAGCATTTT. Protein product: CASSLRVLSNQPQHF.

The chain uses TRBV3-1 (or the pseudogene TRBV3-2) and TRBJ2-7, with a tentative D call TRBD1 (6 bases). This CDR3 is 14 amino acids long. The ends were cut back, 5 bases at V and 4 bases at J, with 15 bases in the middle. CDR1 and CDR2 (germline): LGHDT, YNNKEL (reference sequence). The CDR3 DNA follows: TGTGCCAGCAGCGCCCACGGGACACTTTACGAGCAGTACTTC. It encodes CASSAHGTLYEQYF.

The chain couples TRBV28 to TRBJ1-6; 7 bases align to TRBD1. After removal of 2 bases from V and 5 bases from J, the junction contained 15 bases not matched to a gene. Germline CDR1 is MDHEN and CDR2 is SYDVKM. CDR3 size: 19 residues. The CDR3 loop reads CASSLEWGAGQLDNSPLHF. In DNA, the CDR3 is TGTGCCAGCAGTTTAGAGTGGGGAGCGGGACAGCTAGATAATTCACCCCTCCACTTT. The whole variable domain, remainder taken from reference TRBV28 and TRBJ1-6, is DVKVTQSSRYLVKRTGEKVFLECVQDMDHENMFWYRQDPGLGLRLIYFSYDVKMKEKGDIPEGYSVSREKKERFSLILESASTNQTSMYLCASSLEWGAGQLDNSPLHFGNGTRLTVT.

This chain connects TRBV5-1 to TRBJ1-3; perhaps TRBD1 as D (5 bases). Trimming pared 4 bases from V and 4 bases from J, leaving 12 bases between. The germline V gene has CDR1 SGHRS and CDR2 YFSETQ. The CDR3 contains 14 residues. The DNA for the CDR3 is TGCGCCAGCAGCCTAGGGGAAAGAGGAAACACCATATATTTT. Amino acid sequence: CASSLGERGNTIYF.

The chain carries TRBV5-1 and TRBJ1-5, with 7 positions matching TRBD1. The germline CDR1 and CDR2 sequences are SGHRS and YFSETQ. After removal of 4 bases from V and 6 bases from J, the junction contained 7 bases not matched to a gene. The length of the CDR3 is 14 residues. CDR3 sequence (DNA): TGCGCCAGCAGCCCAGGACAGGCAGGTCAGCCCCAGCATTTT. Translation gives CASSPGQAGQPQHF.

This chain uses TRBV6-6 with TRBJ1-1; D unclear. The CDR3 totals 15 residues. The V end lost 7 bases, the J end lost 1 base, and 16 bases lay between the germline ends. Looked up from germline, CDR1 is MNHNY and CDR2 is SVGAGI (reference sequence). For the CDR3, the DNA is TGTGCCAGCACTTCATCTCGTGGAGGGAACACTGAAGCTTTCTTT. As protein: CASTSSRGGNTEAFF.

The J gene is TRBJ1-1, the V gene TRBV30, with a possible D match to TRBD1 (6 bases). V lost 1 base and J lost 4, with 19 bases in between. This CDR3 is 16 amino acids long. In germline, CDR1 is GTSNPN, CDR2 SVGIG (reference sequence). This CDR3 is CAWSDPARGRTTEAFF. CDR3 bases: TGTGCCTGGAGTGATCCAGCTCGGGGGCGTACCACTGAAGCTTTCTTT. Full variable domain (remainder filled in from reference TRBV30 and TRBJ1-1): SQTIHQWPATLVQPVGSPLSLECTVEGTSNPNLYWYRQAAGRGLQLLFYSVGIGQISSEVPQNLSASRPQDRQFILSSKKLLLSDSGFYLCAWSDPARGRTTEAFFGQGTRLTVV.